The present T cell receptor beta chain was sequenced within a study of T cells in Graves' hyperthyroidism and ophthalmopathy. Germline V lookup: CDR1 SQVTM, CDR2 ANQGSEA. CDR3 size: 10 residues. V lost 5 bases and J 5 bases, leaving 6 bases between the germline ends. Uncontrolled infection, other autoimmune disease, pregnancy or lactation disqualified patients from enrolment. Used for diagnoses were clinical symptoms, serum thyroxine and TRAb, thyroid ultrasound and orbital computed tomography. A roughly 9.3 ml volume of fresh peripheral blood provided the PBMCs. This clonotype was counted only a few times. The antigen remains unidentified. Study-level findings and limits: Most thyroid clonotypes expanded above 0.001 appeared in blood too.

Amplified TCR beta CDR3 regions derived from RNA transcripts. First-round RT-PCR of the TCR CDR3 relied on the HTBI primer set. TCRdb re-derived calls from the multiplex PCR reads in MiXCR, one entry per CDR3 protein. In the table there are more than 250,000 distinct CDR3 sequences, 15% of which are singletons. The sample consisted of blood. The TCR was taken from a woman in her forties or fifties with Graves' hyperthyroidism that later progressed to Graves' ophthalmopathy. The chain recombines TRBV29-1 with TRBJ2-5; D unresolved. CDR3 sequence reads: CSVTRETQYF. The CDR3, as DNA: TGCAGCGTTACCCGGGAGACCCAGTACTTC.